The next 2 T cell receptor beta chains were all read from a single sample in a study of blood T cell repertoires in COVID-19. The data were produced by immunoSEQ multiplex PCR, yet TCRdb's version contains in-frame clones alone and is incomplete. Among about 220,000 clones, less than 85% were seen once, and the ten largest hold roughly 6.7%. The sample taken for sequencing was peripheral blood. The source of these receptors is a woman aged 70-85 years with acute or convalescent COVID-19.

This clone was observed a single time. The chain is built from TRBV9 and TRBJ2-5, with D hard to call. Trimming removed 0 bases from V and 5 bases from J, with 20 bases in between. The CDR3 has 17 amino acids. CDR1 is SGDLS and CDR2 is YYNGEE in the germline V gene. The CDR3 is CASSVDSSARSYETQYF. The CDR3 DNA follows: TGTGCCAGCAGCGTAGATAGCTCAGCCAGAAGTTATGAGACCCAGTACTTC.

A single count supports this clone. This chain links TRBV19 with TRBJ2-3, with 13 bases matching TRBD2. This CDR3 has 16 residues. The V gene's germline CDR1 is LNHDA and CDR2 SQIVND (reference sequence). V lost 10 bases to trimming and J lost 0 bases; unmatched junction nucleotides: 7. This chain's CDR3 is CANGTSGTSSTDTQYF. The CDR3 nucleotides are TGTGCCAACGGGACTAGCGGGACCTCTAGCACAGATACGCAGTATTTT.